The T cell receptor (beta chain) described here comes from a study of beta chain features in type 1 diabetes. Study in general: Researchers looked at 95 million to 140 million sorted cells across all samples.

V lost 1 base to trimming and J lost 5 bases, with 18 bases between them. There are 16 residues in the CDR3. Germline V gives CDR1 SGHDN, CDR2 FVKESK. TCRB transcripts that were expressed got sequenced, as all of the isolated RNA had been reverse transcribed. Clones were read by immunoSEQ multiplex PCR, and TCRdb kept only the in-frame ones, dropping some. The table records fewer than 250,000 clones, over 9.5% of them present only once. Study-wide results and limits: Any HLA-type effect on TCRB rearrangement remained unresolved here. Individuals with type 1 diabetes displayed fewer insertions and more deletions at VDJ junctions.

Sorted populations all exceeded 98% purity. This clone was counted a few times. What it binds is unknown. The TCR was taken from a woman aged 18-29 years in good health. Material for sequencing was naive CD4+ T cells from blood. This rearrangement joins TRBV14 to TRBJ2-7; possibly TRBD1 for D (6 bases). The CDR3 protein is CASSQVGTLTLDEQYF. Here the CDR3 DNA reads TGTGCCAGCAGCCAAGTGGGGACACTTACTCTGGACGAGCAGTACTTC.